This entry lists 26 T cell receptor beta chains sequenced from one sample in a study of CD8 T cells in ankylosing spondylitis. TCRdb analysed the 5' RACE reads with MiXCR anew, one entry per CDR3 protein. The data show 210,000 or so distinct CDR3 sequences, approximately 8.4% seen once. Sequencing used blood, either unsorted or a sorted T cell fraction (not recorded which). These receptors were obtained from a female donor with ankylosing spondylitis or in good health (not recorded which).

This clonotype was picked up many times. This chain joins TRBV5-1 and TRBJ2-1; the match to TRBD2 covers 8 bases. Trimming cost V 5 bases and J 4 bases; bases outside gene matches: 5. CDR1 and CDR2 from the germline V gene are SGHRS and YFSETQ. The CDR3 totals 14 residues. The CDR3 DNA reads TGCGCCAGCAGAACCACTAGCGGATACAATGAGCAGTTCTTC. Protein product: CASRTTSGYNEQFF.

This clonotype was detected once. This may arise from a read error, as a much more abundant clone is one base away. As DNA, the CDR3 is TGTGCCAGCAGCTGGGGCATCGGGTACAATGCGCAGTTCTTC. This sequence encodes CASSWGIGYNAQFF. This chain links TRBV28 with TRBJ2-1; tentatively, D is TRBD1 (5 bases). The CDR3 sequence is 14 residues long. From germline, CDR1 is MDHEN and CDR2 SYDVKM. Supplemented by reference TRBV28 and TRBJ2-1, the full variable domain reads DVKVTQSSRYLVKRTGEKVFLECVQDMDHENMFWYRQDPGLGLRLIYFSYDVKMKEKGDIPEGYSVSREKKERFSLILESASTNQTSMYLCASSWGIGYNAQFFGPGTRLTVL.

This clonotype was detected many times. The rearrangement links TRBV5-1 to TRBJ1-1; possible D gene TRBD1, 5 bases. Trimming pared 0 bases from V and 4 bases from J, leaving 13 bases between. The CDR3 has 15 residues. Germline CDR1 is SGHRS and CDR2 is YFSETQ. The CDR3 region is CASSLEGVKGTEAFF. In DNA form, the CDR3 reads TGCGCCAGCAGCTTGGAAGGGGTAAAGGGCACTGAAGCTTTCTTT.

At least ten counts were recorded for this clonotype. The chain combines TRBV12-3 or TRBV12-4 with TRBJ2-1; D tentatively fits TRBD1 or TRBD2 (5 bases each). The CDR3 is 13 amino acids. V was shortened by 7 bases and J by 6 bases, with 13 bases between the two germline ends. The CDR3 protein is CASKLGPSNEQFF. The DNA for the CDR3 is TGTGCCAGCAAATTGGGACCATCCAATGAGCAGTTCTTC.

Many counts were recorded for this clonotype. The rearrangement joins TRBV5-1 to TRBJ1-1; D is perhaps TRBD1 (5 bases). V lost 2 bases and J lost 3, with 11 bases in between. The germline V gene encodes CDR1 SGHRS and CDR2 YFSETQ. CDR3 length equals 14 residues. CDR3 amino acids: CASSLGPGDTEAFF. CDR3 nucleotides: TGCGCCAGCAGCTTAGGGCCGGGGGACACTGAAGCTTTCTTT. Full variable domain (outside the CDR3, taken from reference TRBV5-1 and TRBJ1-1): KAGVTQTPRYLIKTRGQQVTLSCSPISGHRSVSWYQQTPGQGLQFLFEYFSETQRNKGNFPGRFSGRQFSNSRSEMNVSTLELGDSALYLCASSLGPGDTEAFFGQGTRLTVV.

The genes are TRBV19 and TRBJ1-2; D gene ambiguous. V dropped 7 bases and J dropped 0 bases, with 6 bases sitting between them. The CDR3 is 12 amino acids. The germline gives CDR1 LNHDA, CDR2 SQIVND (reference sequence). Here the CDR3 DNA reads TGTGCCAGTATGGGAGCTAACTATGGCTACACCTTC. Translated, it gives CASMGANYGYTF.

This clonotype has ten or more counts. The V and J genes are TRBV20-1 and TRBJ2-3; 7 bases fit TRBD2. The CDR3 is 13 residues long. Germline V gene sequence: CDR1 DFQATT, CDR2 SNEGSKA (reference sequence). The DNA of the CDR3 is TGCAGCCACAGGCGGGGAGGGACAGATACGCAGTATTTT. Translated: CSHRRGGTDTQYF.

This clonotype was counted many times. The chain uses TRBV12-3 or TRBV12-4 and TRBJ1-1; 9 bases are shared with TRBD1. The CDR3 loop spans 12 amino acids. V lost 6 bases, J lost 10 bases, and 6 bases stayed unmatched. The DNA for the CDR3 is TGTGCCAGCAGCTTAATGGACAGGGGAGCTTTCTTT. Amino acids: CASSLMDRGAFF.

This clonotype occurred many times. The CDR3 protein is CASSQTTGDQPQHF. The DNA of the CDR3 is TGCGCCAGCAGCCAAACGACCGGGGATCAGCCCCAGCATTTT. V and J are TRBV4-3 and TRBJ1-5; D is ambiguous. Trimming stripped 2 bases from V and 5 bases from J, with 10 bases between. Germline V gene lookup returns CDR1 LGHNA and CDR2 YSLEER. This CDR3 has 14 residues.

Ten or more counts support this clonotype. The chain combines TRBV7-2 with TRBJ1-1; 7 bases map to TRBD1. The CDR3 totals 17 residues. Unmatched junction bases numbered 12, after V lost 5 bases and J lost 0 bases. In germline, CDR1 is SGHTA, CDR2 FQGNSA. CDR3 DNA: TGTGCCAGCAGCCCGGACAGGCCCCTTGTAATGAACACTGAAGCTTTCTTT. It translates to CASSPDRPLVMNTEAFF.

This clonotype was observed at least ten times. The chain is built from TRBV12-3 or TRBV12-4 and TRBJ2-1, with D tentatively TRBD2 (5 bases). CDR3 length: 11 amino acids. V lost 1 base to trimming and J lost 10 bases, with 5 bases between them. The CDR3 is CASSLGREQFF. The CDR3 DNA reads TGTGCCAGCAGTTTAGGGAGGGAGCAGTTCTTC.

This clonotype was observed at least ten times. The gene calls are TRBV4-3 and TRBJ2-5, with D uncertain. V shed 0 bases and J shed 4 bases, with 12 bases lying between them. There are 15 residues in the CDR3. Germline lookup yields CDR1 LGHNA and CDR2 YSLEER. The CDR3 DNA is TGCGCCAGCAGCCAAGAAGTCAAGGGCCGAGAGACCCAGTACTTC. Its protein is CASSQEVKGRETQYF.

This clonotype was seen many times. The chain recombines TRBV6-2 or TRBV6-3 with TRBJ2-1; 9 nucleotides line up with TRBD2. Germline V gene data show CDR1 as MNHEY and CDR2 as SVGEGT. The ends lost 7 bases at V and 7 bases at J; junction bases unmatched: 11. The length of the CDR3 is 15 residues. CDR3 sequence reads: CASIFNSGSRNEQFF. In DNA form, the CDR3 reads TGTGCCAGCATATTTAATAGCGGGAGTCGTAATGAGCAGTTCTTC.

This clonotype was recorded at least ten times. CDR3 residues: CASSRANEQFF. DNA of the CDR3: TGTGCCAGCAGCCGGGCCAATGAGCAGTTCTTC. V and J are TRBV5-6 and TRBJ2-1; no firm D call. The germline gives CDR1 SGHDT, CDR2 YYEEEE. Trimming stripped 4 bases from V and 6 bases from J, with 5 bases between. This CDR3 comprises 11 residues.

This clonotype was detected many times. The chain recombines TRBV6-2 or TRBV6-3 with TRBJ2-1; 9 bases map to TRBD2. The CDR3 has 16 amino acids. The junction had 8 bases not matched to a gene; V was cut back by 0 bases and J by 8 bases. Per germline, CDR1 MNHEY and CDR2 SVGEGT. The CDR3 region is CASSYSRAGGIDEQFF. In nucleotides, the CDR3 is TGTGCCAGCAGTTACTCGAGAGCGGGAGGAATCGATGAGCAGTTCTTC.

This chain links TRBV7-2 with TRBJ1-1; D may be TRBD1 (5 bases). Trimming stripped 5 bases from V and 2 bases from J, with 12 bases between. The germline V gene encodes CDR1 SGHTA and CDR2 FQGNSA. This CDR3 has 14 amino acids. DNA of the CDR3: TGTGCCAGCAGCCCGAGGGGCCCTAACACTGAAGCTTTCTTT. Translating it yields CASSPRGPNTEAFF. The full variable domain, completed using reference TRBV7-2 and TRBJ1-1, is GAGVSQSPSNKVTEKGKDVELRCDPISGHTALYWYRQSLGQGLEFLIYFQGNSAPDKSGLPSDRFSAERTGGSVSTLTIQRTQQEDSAVYLCASSPRGPNTEAFFGQGTRLTVV.

This clonotype occurred many times. The rearrangement joins TRBV7-9 to TRBJ1-3, with D unresolved. Germline CDR1 and CDR2: SEHNR and FQNEAQ (reference sequence). The CDR3 loop spans 16 amino acids. V lost 0 bases and J lost 0, with 9 bases in between. This CDR3 is CASSLATAASGNTIYF. In DNA form, the CDR3 reads TGTGCCAGCAGCTTAGCGACGGCGGCCTCTGGAAACACCATATATTTT.

The chain carries TRBV10-1 and TRBJ2-2, with D unresolved. V shed 3 bases and J shed 2 bases, with 16 bases lying between them. This CDR3 has 17 amino acids. Germline CDR1 and CDR2: WNHNN and SYGVQD (reference sequence). The CDR3 nucleotides are TGCGCCAGCAGTGATGATGGATTGAGGACCAACACCGGGGAGCTGTTTTTT. This sequence encodes CASSDDGLRTNTGELFF.

This clonotype was counted at least ten times. The J gene is TRBJ1-2, the V gene TRBV25-1, with D maybe TRBD1 (5 bases). Germline CDR1 is MGHDK and CDR2 is SYGVNS. This CDR3 has 16 amino acids. Trimming left V 4 bases short and J 4 bases short, with 19 bases between. CDR3 protein: CASSVPGGIEGYGYTF. In DNA form, the CDR3 reads TGTGCCAGCAGTGTCCCGGGGGGGATCGAAGGCTATGGCTACACCTTC.

This chain links TRBV12-3 or TRBV12-4 with TRBJ2-1; 8 positions match TRBD2. The CDR3 is made up of 14 amino acids. The J segment lost 4 bases and the V segment lost 6 bases, leaving 5 bases of the junction unmatched. DNA for the CDR3: TGTGCCAGCAGGCTGGGACTAGTTTACAATGAGCAGTTCTTC. It codes for CASRLGLVYNEQFF.

This clonotype has a handful of counts. The chain uses TRBV7-6 and TRBJ2-5, with TRBD1 as a possible D gene (6 bases). CDR1 and CDR2 (germline): SGHVS, FNYEAQ. CDR3 length: 14 amino acids. Trimming removed 1 base at V and 1 base at J, with 7 bases between. The CDR3 loop is CASSLDRVQETQYF. The CDR3 DNA reads TGTGCCAGCAGCTTAGACAGGGTCCAAGAGACCCAGTACTTC.

The V call is TRBV30, the J call TRBJ1-2; no clear D. The CDR3 extends over 16 amino acids. Germline CDR1 and CDR2: GTSNPN and SVGIG (reference sequence). Trimming stripped 6 bases from V and 4 bases from J, with 24 bases between. CDR3 sequence (DNA): TGTGCCTGCTCACCCTTAGGTAGCGTCCGTCGCTATGGCTACACCTTC. It yields the protein CACSPLGSVRRYGYTF.

This clonotype showed up many times. The rearrangement links TRBV12-3 or TRBV12-4 to TRBJ2-7; 7 positions match TRBD1. The CDR3 sequence is 15 residues long. V lost 5 bases to trimming and J lost 0 bases; unmatched junction nucleotides: 7. This chain's CDR3 is CASSPGTVSSYEQYF. The CDR3 DNA is TGTGCCAGCAGTCCCGGGACAGTTAGCTCCTACGAGCAGTACTTC.

This clonotype was observed at least ten times. The V gene is TRBV5-1, the J gene TRBJ2-5, with D maybe TRBD1 (6 bases). The CDR3 has 14 residues. Germline loops: CDR1 SGHRS, CDR2 YFSETQ. Trimming took 0 bases from V and 2 from J, leaving 8 bases between them. The CDR3 nucleotides are TGCGCCAGCAGCTTGGGACAGGTACAAGAGACCCAGTACTTC. Translating it yields CASSLGQVQETQYF.

This clonotype was recorded many times. The chain links TRBV20-1 to TRBJ1-5; 7 bases fit TRBD1. This CDR3 spans 14 amino acids. CDR1 is DFQATT and CDR2 is SNEGSKA in the germline V gene (reference sequence). With V trimmed by 2 bases and J by 6 bases, 7 bases remained unmatched. The DNA for the CDR3 is TGCAGTGCTAGAAAGGCAGGGGGAGGTCAGCCCCAGCATTTT. Translated, it gives CSARKAGGGQPQHF.

This clonotype was picked up many times. The chain is built from TRBV29-1 and TRBJ2-5; unclear D gene. With 4 bases removed from V and 3 bases from J, the gap between germline ends came to 9 bases. CDR1 is SQVTM, CDR2 ANQGSEA, per germline. The CDR3 runs to 12 residues. CDR3 DNA sequence: TGCAGCGTTGCAGCCCAGAAAGAGACCCAGTACTTC. Translation: CSVAAQKETQYF.